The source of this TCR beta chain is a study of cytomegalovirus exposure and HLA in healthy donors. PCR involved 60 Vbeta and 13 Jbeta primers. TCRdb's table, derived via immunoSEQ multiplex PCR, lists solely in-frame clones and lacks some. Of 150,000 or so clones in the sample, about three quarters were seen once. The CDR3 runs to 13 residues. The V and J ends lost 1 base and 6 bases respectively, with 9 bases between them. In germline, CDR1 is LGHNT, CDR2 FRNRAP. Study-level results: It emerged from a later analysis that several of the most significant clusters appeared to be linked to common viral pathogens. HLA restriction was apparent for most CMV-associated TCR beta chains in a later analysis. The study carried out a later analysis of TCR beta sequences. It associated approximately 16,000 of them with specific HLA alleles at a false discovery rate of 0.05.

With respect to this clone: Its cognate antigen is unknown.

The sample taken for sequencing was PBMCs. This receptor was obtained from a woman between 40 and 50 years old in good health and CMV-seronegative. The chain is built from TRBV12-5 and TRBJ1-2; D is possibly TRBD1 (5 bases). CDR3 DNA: TGTGCTAGTGGTTTGGGACAGTTCGATGGCTACACCTTC. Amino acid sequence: CASGLGQFDGYTF. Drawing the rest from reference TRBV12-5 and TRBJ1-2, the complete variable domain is DARVTQTPRHKVTEMGQEVTMRCQPILGHNTVFWYRQTMMQGLELLAYFRNRAPLDDSGMPKDRFSAEMPDATLATLKIQPSEPRDSAVYFCASGLGQFDGYTFGSGTRLTVV.